This T cell receptor (beta chain) emerged from a study of cytomegalovirus exposure and HLA in healthy donors. Of note for this clone: Its antigen is unknown.

CDR3 length: 17 residues. V lost 0 bases and J lost 0, with 16 bases in between. Looked up from germline, CDR1 is SGHRS and CDR2 is YFSETQ. Use of 60 Vbeta and 13 Jbeta primers characterized the PCR. Generated by immunoSEQ multiplex PCR, the TCRdb table keeps only in-frame clones and is missing some. The sample has some 170,000 clones; around 78% are singletons. As for the donors, each was a healthy bone marrow donor. The study's findings and limits: About 87% or about 30% of the time was how often most TCR beta V segments were productive, according to an earlier analysis. According to the study, roughly 160 TCR beta chains were cytomegalovirus-associated. Among the most significant clusters, several appeared linked to common viral pathogens in a later analysis.

The sequencing input was PBMCs. The TCR originated in a woman in her forties in good health and CMV-seronegative. This chain connects TRBV5-1 to TRBJ2-7; D perhaps matches TRBD1 (6 bases). The DNA for the CDR3 is TGCGCCAGCAGCTTGGATCCGGGGACACCGACCTCCTACGAGCAGTACTTC. It specifies CASSLDPGTPTSYEQYF.